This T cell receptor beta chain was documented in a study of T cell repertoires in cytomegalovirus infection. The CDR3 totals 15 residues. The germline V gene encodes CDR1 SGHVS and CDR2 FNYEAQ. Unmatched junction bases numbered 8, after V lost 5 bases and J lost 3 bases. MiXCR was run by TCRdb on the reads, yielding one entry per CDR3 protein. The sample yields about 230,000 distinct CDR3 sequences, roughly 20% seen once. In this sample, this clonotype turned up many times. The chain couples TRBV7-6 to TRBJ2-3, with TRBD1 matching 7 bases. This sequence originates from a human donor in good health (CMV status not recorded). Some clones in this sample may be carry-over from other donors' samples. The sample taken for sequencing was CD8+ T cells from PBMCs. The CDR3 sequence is CASSHPQGSTDTQYF. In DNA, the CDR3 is TGTGCCAGCAGCCATCCACAGGGGTCAACAGATACGCAGTATTTT.